This T cell receptor (beta chain) derives from a study of low-dose radiotherapy and immunotherapy resistance in tumors. For the study at large: Cohort 1 was given 0.5 Gy fractions every 2 weeks, 6.5 Gy in total. Aspirin was taken orally at 300 mg daily by patients, and this continued for four cycles from cycle 1 day 1.

TRAV- and TRBV-specific primers primed first-strand cDNA, covering alpha and beta chains. The PCR that amplified TCRs ran for around 20 cycles, relying on a constant-region primer and a V-primer adapter. It was by in vitro transcription that isolated mRNA was amplified. MiXCR, run by TCRdb on the reads, gives a single entry per CDR3 protein. The sample includes approximately 9,700 distinct CDR3 sequences, roughly 42% of them seen just once. The presence of advanced solid tumors lacking tumor-infiltrating lymphocytes characterized eligible patients. The germline gives CDR1 SNHLY, CDR2 FYNNEI. The CDR3 is made up of 15 amino acids. V was pared by 6 bases and J by 7 bases, with 16 bases between. There are a few counts of this clonotype.

This clonotype originated in a human donor with advanced metastatic prostate, ovarian, gallbladder or colorectal cancer (not recorded which). This table probably holds off-target reads from a library built for another chain. The chain is built from TRBV2 and TRBJ1-6, with no clear D. The CDR3: CASRSPSERNSPLHF. The CDR3 DNA is TGTGCCAGCAGATCCCCTAGTGAAAGGAATTCACCCCTCCACTTT.